Following are 20 T cell receptor beta chains from one sample sequenced in a study of T cell responses to AZD1222 COVID-19 vaccine. Sequencing was performed with immunoSEQ multiplex PCR; in TCRdb, only in-frame clones are kept and a portion is missing. The repertoire includes around 52,000 clones, approximately 83% of them detected once, and roughly 17% sits in the top ten. This specimen consisted of peripheral blood, obtained on day 0 of AZD1222 vaccination. The receptors shown here come from an adult in good health.

This clone has only one observation. Germline and junction disagree at one end, which may indicate a read error. V and J are TRBV27 and TRBJ1-5; a possible D gene is TRBD1 (5 bases). The germline CDR1 and CDR2 sequences are MNHEY and SMNVEV (reference sequence). The CDR3 length is 13 residues. The chain's CDR3 is CASSLTRELPQHF. The CDR3 bases are TGTGCCAGCAGTTTAACCAGGGAATTGCCCCAACATTTT.

This clone was seen a single time. The genes are TRBV10-1 and TRBJ1-1; no reliable D call. This CDR3 comprises 13 residues. V was trimmed by 8 bases and J by 3 bases, leaving 13 bases between them. Germline-derived CDR1 and CDR2 are WNHNN and SYGVQD (reference sequence). The CDR3 is CASRQFRHTEAFF. The CDR3 coding sequence is TGCGCCAGCCGACAATTCAGACACACTGAAGCTTTCTTT.

V is TRBV5-1 and J is TRBJ1-3; 9 nucleotides match TRBD1. Germline trimming cut 0 bases from V and 1 base from J; bases unmatched to any gene: 5. Germline V CDR1 and CDR2: SGHRS, YFSETQ. The CDR3 is 17 amino acids. CDR3 nucleotides: TGCGCCAGCAGCTTGGCTGGGACAGGGAGGTCTGGAAACACCATATATTTT. Protein product: CASSLAGTGRSGNTIYF. Full variable domain (outside the CDR3, taken from reference TRBV5-1 and TRBJ1-3): KAGVTQTPRYLIKTRGQQVTLSCSPISGHRSVSWYQQTPGQGLQFLFEYFSETQRNKGNFPGRFSGRQFSNSRSEMNVSTLELGDSALYLCASSLAGTGRSGNTIYFGEGSWLTVV.

V usage is TRBV27 and J usage is TRBJ1-6; TRBD1 matches at 11 bases. J gave up 0 bases and V 6 bases, and 7 bases lay outside the gene matches. Germline V gene sequence: CDR1 MNHEY, CDR2 SMNVEV (reference sequence). The CDR3 loop spans 18 amino acids. CDR3 residues: CASSRTGGPHSYNSPLHF. For the CDR3, the DNA is TGTGCCAGCAGCAGGACAGGGGGCCCTCACTCCTATAATTCACCCCTCCACTTT.

This clone was picked up a small number of times. The chain recombines TRBV3-1 (or the pseudogene TRBV3-2) with TRBJ2-7; 10 bases are a match to TRBD1. V lost 4 bases to trimming and J lost 2 bases; unmatched junction nucleotides: 5. In germline, CDR1 is LGHDT, CDR2 YNNKEL (reference sequence). The CDR3 contains 15 residues. In nucleotides, the CDR3 is TGTGCCAGCAGCCTCCGGGACAGGGGTACCTACGAGCAGTACTTC. Protein: CASSLRDRGTYEQYF.

V and J are TRBV5-5 and TRBJ2-1, with TRBD1 identical over 10 bases. V was clipped by 4 bases and J by 4 bases; unmatched bases: 5. The CDR3 covers 15 residues. Germline CDR1 reads SGHKS; CDR2 reads YYEKEE (reference sequence). CDR3 residues: CASSLTGGTYNEQFF. CDR3 DNA sequence: TGTGCCAGCAGCCTGACAGGGGGCACTTACAATGAGCAGTTCTTC.

The rearrangement joins TRBV2 to TRBJ2-7, with D perhaps being TRBD1 or TRBD2 (5 bases each). Germline V gene lookup returns CDR1 SNHLY and CDR2 FYNNEI. The length of the CDR3 is 14 residues. Trimming cost V 11 bases and J 0 bases, with 17 bases left between them. CDR3 nucleotide sequence: TGTGCCGCCGTTGCCGAGGGGAGCTCCTACGAGCAGTACTTC. Amino acids: CAAVAEGSSYEQYF.

The V gene is TRBV27, the J gene TRBJ2-3, with D maybe TRBD2 (6 bases). Trimming removed 2 bases from V and 11 bases from J, with 17 bases in between. Germline V lookup: CDR1 MNHEY, CDR2 SMNVEV (reference sequence). This CDR3 is built from 14 residues. The CDR3 nucleotides are TGTGCCAGCAGTTTAGCCAGCGGAGGGAGCCTGCAGTATTTT. Encoded protein: CASSLASGGSLQYF.

This clone was seen more than once but under ten times. CDR3 sequence (DNA): TGTGCCAGCAGTCGCTCAATTGATCGGGAGACCCAGTACTTC. Translation: CASSRSIDRETQYF. The chain couples TRBV6-5 to TRBJ2-5; D is undetermined. The CDR3 has 14 residues. Trimming took 5 bases from V and 5 from J, leaving 15 bases between them. The germline CDR1 and CDR2 sequences are MNHEY and SVGAGI.

The rearrangement links TRBV18 to TRBJ2-7, with TRBD2 identical over 7 bases. Germline V gene lookup returns CDR1 KGHSH and CDR2 LQKENI. The CDR3 runs to 13 residues. Trimming removed 3 bases from V and 2 bases from J; junction bases left unmatched: 1. In DNA, the CDR3 is TGTGCCAGCTCACCTCGGGGGGCCTACGAGCAGTACTTC. It translates to CASSPRGAYEQYF. Complete variable domain (other parts from reference TRBV18 and TRBJ2-7): NAGVMQNPRHLVRRRGQEARLRCSPMKGHSHVYWYRQLPEEGLKFMVYLQKENIIDESGMPKERFSAEFPKEGPSILRIQQVVRGDSAAYFCASSPRGAYEQYFGPGTRLTVT.

This chain joins TRBV7-2 and TRBJ1-1; 7 bases are a match to TRBD1. This CDR3 is 14 amino acids long. Germline V gene lookup returns CDR1 SGHTA and CDR2 FQGNSA. The V segment lost 5 bases and the J segment 0 bases; nucleotides outside the gene matches: 3. The CDR3 region is CASSVGQLNTEAFF. CDR3 nucleotide sequence: TGTGCCAGCAGCGTGGGACAGTTGAACACTGAAGCTTTCTTT.

The chain employs TRBV7-9 and TRBJ2-6; a weak D match, TRBD1 (5 bases). CDR1 is SEHNR, CDR2 FQNEAQ, per germline (reference sequence). This CDR3 is built from 17 residues. V dropped 3 bases and J dropped 0 bases, with 12 bases sitting between them. CDR3 bases: TGTGCCAGCAGCTTTAATCCGGACAACTCTGGGGCCAACGTCCTGACTTTC. Translation: CASSFNPDNSGANVLTF.

This clone was counted only a few times. This chain joins TRBV11-2 and TRBJ1-4; 11 positions match TRBD1. CDR1 and CDR2 from the germline V gene are SGHAT and FQNNGV. J was trimmed by 6 bases and V by 3 bases; bases with no gene match: 3. The CDR3 has 15 residues. The CDR3 reads CASSFPGQGDEKLFF. The CDR3 nucleotides read TGTGCCAGCAGCTTTCCGGGACAGGGGGATGAAAAACTGTTTTTT.

The gene calls are TRBV28 and TRBJ2-2; D is unclear. Trimming shortened V by 7 bases and J by 1 base, and 7 bases separated the two germline ends. The germline gives CDR1 MDHEN, CDR2 SYDVKM. The CDR3 loop spans 13 amino acids. CDR3 nucleotide sequence: TGTGCCAGCATTGACATGAACACCGGGGAGCTGTTTTTT. Its translation is CASIDMNTGELFF.

The rearrangement links TRBV28 to TRBJ1-2, with D unresolved. Trimming stripped 9 bases from V and 3 bases from J, with 11 bases between. This CDR3 contains 12 residues. CDR1 is MDHEN, CDR2 SYDVKM, per germline. The CDR3, as DNA: TGTGCCAGTACGGGTCAACACTATGGCTACACCTTC. It encodes CASTGQHYGYTF.

The rearrangement joins TRBV5-1 to TRBJ2-2; the D gene is possibly TRBD1 (5 bases). CDR1 is SGHRS and CDR2 is YFSETQ in the germline V gene. The CDR3 length is 17 residues. The ends were cut back, 2 bases at V and 3 bases at J, with 17 bases in the middle. The CDR3 nucleotides are TGCGCCAGCAGCTTAAACCATGCTCAGGGTGACACCGGGGAGCTGTTTTTT. Protein sequence: CASSLNHAQGDTGELFF.

The chain couples TRBV5-1 to TRBJ1-2, with 10 bases that match TRBD1. CDR3 length: 14 residues. Losses at the gene ends were 4 bases for V and 7 bases for J; bases not matched to a gene: 7. CDR1 and CDR2 (germline): SGHRS, YFSETQ. The CDR3 nucleotides read TGCGCCAGCAGCCCGGGACAGGGGTGGAGTGGCTACACCTTC. Its translation is CASSPGQGWSGYTF.

This clone turned up a few times. The gene calls are TRBV28 and TRBJ2-3; 8 bases align to TRBD2. V shed 6 bases, J shed 3 bases, and the junction held 2 bases outside the gene matches. This CDR3 spans 13 amino acids. Germline-derived CDR1 and CDR2 are MDHEN and SYDVKM. The CDR3 coding sequence is TGTGCCAGCAGGGCTAGCGGGACAGATACGCAGTATTTT. Encoded protein: CASRASGTDTQYF.

The chain employs TRBV5-4 and TRBJ2-5, with D possibly being TRBD1 or TRBD2 (7 bases each). There are 14 residues in the CDR3. Looked up from germline, CDR1 is SGHNT and CDR2 is YYREEE (reference sequence). Trimming took 4 bases from V and 3 from J, leaving 13 bases between them. CDR3 DNA: TGTGCCAGCAGCCCACAGGGGAGGGAAGAGACCCAGTACTTC. It encodes CASSPQGREETQYF.

This chain links TRBV19 with TRBJ2-1; 10 nucleotides line up with TRBD2. CDR1 is LNHDA and CDR2 is SQIVND in the germline V gene (reference sequence). The CDR3 sequence is 15 residues long. J lost 2 bases, V lost 3 bases, and 1 base had no gene match. CDR3 in amino acids: CASSMSGRAYNEQFF. CDR3 nucleotide sequence: TGTGCCAGTAGTATGAGCGGGAGGGCCTACAATGAGCAGTTCTTC. The entire variable domain, with the rest obtained from reference TRBV19 and TRBJ2-1, is as follows: DGGITQSPKYLFRKEGQNVTLSCEQNLNHDAMYWYRQDPGQGLRLIYYSQIVNDFQKGDIAEGYSVSREKKESFPLTVTSAQKNPTAFYLCASSMSGRAYNEQFFGPGTRLTVL.